This T cell receptor (beta chain) was sequenced for a study of T cell responses to AZD1222 COVID-19 vaccine. Study-wide context: Second-dose groups at about 4 or about 12 weeks were pooled.

To note about this clone: Its cognate antigen is unknown.

Study outcomes and limitations: Spike-wide coverage was observed for vaccine-associated CD4 TCRs, with dominant responses at 160-218 and 743-854. Females made up more of the donors, who were largely white British, and clonal diversity may have come out too low.

Trimming cost V 8 bases and J 7 bases, with 20 bases left between them. The CDR3 loop spans 15 amino acids. Germline CDR1 is KGHSH and CDR2 is LQKENI. Profiling relied on immunoSEQ multiplex PCR, and the TCRdb table lists in-frame clones only, not all of them. Of about 120,000 clones in the sample, about 90% were seen once. The sequences come from peripheral blood, collected on day 0 of AZD1222 vaccination. The chain combines TRBV18 with TRBJ2-2; TRBD2 might be the D (7 bases). The sequence was collected from an adult in good health. CDR3 amino acids: CASPPTGGPDGELFF. Here the CDR3 DNA reads TGTGCCAGCCCCCCTACGGGGGGCCCTGACGGGGAGCTGTTTTTT.